These 8 T cell receptor beta chains came from one sample sequenced in a study of shared T cell receptors in the human thymus listed by TCRdb under 2021. Libraries came from the immunoSEQ multiplex PCR assay. TCRdb took this table from immuneACCESS and kept in-frame rearrangements with V and J called. Such tables lack part of the clones; where checked against another copy, unresolved V genes explain under half of the gap, and the rest is unexplained. Across this sample there are hundreds of thousands of clones, with 70% to 90% seen only once. The top ten clonotypes cover around 0.0099% of the sample. The same sample was also used in a study of human thymus T cells.

The sequencing input was thymocytes. These receptors were obtained from a boy under two years old with a congenital heart defect. Donor details come from another sample of the same person, matched by shared clones.

V usage is TRBV5-1 and J usage is TRBJ2-2, with 10 bases identical to TRBD2. Per the germline V gene, CDR1 is SGHRS and CDR2 is YFSETQ. The CDR3 loop spans 18 amino acids. Trimming at V came to 0 bases and at J to 2 bases, leaving 7 bases not matched to a gene. CDR3 nucleotides: TGCGCCAGCAGCTTGGCCCCGACTAGCGGGCCAAACACCGGGGAGCTGTTTTTT. Translating gives CASSLAPTSGPNTGELFF.

The table lists this clone with a few counts. This rearrangement joins TRBV6-1 to TRBJ1-5; no definite D call. The CDR3 is made up of 15 amino acids. V gave up 5 bases and J gave up 0 bases, with 11 bases separating them. Germline CDR1 reads MNHNS; CDR2 reads SASEGT. CDR3: CASSSDGDSNQPQHF. The CDR3 DNA is TGTGCCAGCAGTTCGGACGGGGATAGCAATCAGCCCCAGCATTTT.

CDR3 region: CASSMQGANYSNQPQHF. The CDR3 nucleotides read TGTGCCAGTAGTATGCAGGGGGCTAATTATAGCAATCAGCCCCAGCATTTT. This chain connects TRBV19 to TRBJ1-5; 8 bases are shared with TRBD1. Losses at the gene ends were 3 bases for V and 0 bases for J; bases not matched to a gene: 7. Germline loops: CDR1 LNHDA, CDR2 SQIVND (reference sequence). The CDR3 contains 17 residues.

The rearrangement uses TRBV4-1 and TRBJ2-1; 7 bases align to TRBD2. The CDR3 has 16 amino acids. J gave up 8 bases and V 0 bases, and 10 bases lay outside the gene matches. Germline values: CDR1 MGHRA, CDR2 YSYEKL. CDR3 sequence reads: CASSQDYGGRGYEQFF. Here the CDR3 DNA reads TGCGCCAGCAGCCAAGATTATGGCGGGAGAGGGTATGAGCAGTTCTTC.

This rearrangement joins TRBV14 to TRBJ2-1, with D perhaps TRBD2 (6 bases). There are 15 residues in the CDR3. Trimming stripped 2 bases from V and 4 bases from J, with 12 bases between. The germline V gene encodes CDR1 SGHDN and CDR2 FVKESK. CDR3 loop: CASSQPAEGYNEQFF. The CDR3 DNA reads as TGTGCCAGCAGCCAACCAGCGGAGGGGTACAATGAGCAGTTCTTC.

This rearrangement joins TRBV27 to TRBJ1-2; D might be TRBD1 (5 bases). The ends were cut back, 3 bases at V and 7 bases at J, with 18 bases in the middle. Germline assignment: CDR1 MNHEY and CDR2 SMNVEV (reference sequence). The CDR3 totals 15 residues. In DNA form, the CDR3 reads TGTGCCAGCAGTTTTCAACCGGGACTCTTTGTTGGCTACACCTTC. Protein: CASSFQPGLFVGYTF.

The chain employs TRBV5-8 and TRBJ2-7; 10 bases agree with TRBD1. The germline V gene has CDR1 SGHTS and CDR2 YDEGEE. With V trimmed by 4 bases and J by 2 bases, 9 bases remained unmatched. The CDR3 runs 16 residues. The DNA for the CDR3 is TGTGCCAGCAGCCCCGGGACAGGGGAGTGGCCCTACGAGCAGTACTTC. Protein sequence: CASSPGTGEWPYEQYF.

This clone is a singleton in its sample. The gene calls are TRBV14 and TRBJ2-1; TRBD2 agrees at 8 bases. With V trimmed by 0 bases and J by 6 bases, 13 bases remained unmatched. CDR1 and CDR2 from the germline V gene are SGHDN and FVKESK. This CDR3 spans 18 amino acids. CDR3 DNA: TGTGCCAGCAGCCAAGAGGGACTAGAAGGGCCGGGCGGCAATGAGCAGTTCTTC. Its protein is CASSQEGLEGPGGNEQFF.